This is a list of T cell receptor beta chains from one sample in a study of blood T cell repertoires in COVID-19. Sequencing was performed with immunoSEQ multiplex PCR; in TCRdb, only in-frame clones are kept and a portion is missing. The sample has a few hundred thousand clones, around 90% seen once. Material for sequencing was peripheral blood. The receptors shown here come from a man over 45 with acute or convalescent COVID-19. Both conserved end residues are part of each CDR3. A D gene is named only where the DNA matches it firmly. Not every row has a clone size; where given, it reads once, few, many or a size class.

j_call d_call v_call clone_size cdr3_nt cdr3_aa
TRBJ1-5 . TRBV7-8 . TGTGCCAGCAGCCCCCTGTGGGCCGGGGGCAATCAGCCCCAGCATTTT CASSPLWAGGNQPQHF
TRBJ2-7 TRBD2 TRBV14 . TGTGCCAGGAGGCGGGGGGTCTCCTACGAGCAGTACTTC CARRRGVSYEQYF
TRBJ2-1 . TRBV18 once TGTGCCAGCTCCCCCCCGAGGGCGCGGCACAATGAGCAGTTCTTC CASSPPRARHNEQFF
TRBJ2-1 . TRBV7-9 . TGTGCCAGCAGCCACTCAGGTGAGCAGTTCTTC CASSHSGEQFF
TRBJ1-5 . TRBV2 . TGTGCCAGCAGTGGGACAGAGAATCAGCCCCAGCATTTT CASSGTENQPQHF
TRBJ2-3 TRBD1 TRBV10-1 . TGCGCCAGCAGTGAGTCATTAGGGGGCGAAACAGATACGCAGTATTTT CASSESLGGETDTQYF
TRBJ2-5 TRBD2 TRBV9 . TGTGCCAGCAGCGTAGCCCCGCGGGGGGCGCAAGAGACCCAGTACTTC CASSVAPRGAQETQYF
TRBJ1-4 . TRBV18 once TGTGCCAGCTCCAACAGGGACGCAACTAATGAAAAACTGTTTTTT CASSNRDATNEKLFF
TRBJ2-3 . TRBV10-2 . TGCGCCAGCAAGGACTCGCCAGGGGGGTATACGCAGTATTTT CASKDSPGGYTQYF
TRBJ1-2 . TRBV7-6 . TGTGCCAGCAGCCCCACCGCCAGGGGCCTCCTCTATGGCTACACCTTC CASSPTARGLLYGYTF
TRBJ2-1 TRBD1 TRBV5-1 . TGCGCCAGCAGCTTGGGAAGGACAGGGGCCTACAATGAGCAGTTCTTC CASSLGRTGAYNEQFF
TRBJ2-6 . TRBV9 . TGTGCCAGCAGTAAAGGGGCGCCTGGGGCCAACGTCCTGACTTTC CASSKGAPGANVLTF
TRBJ2-5 . TRBV5-1 . TGCGCCAGCAGCTTTGCCGGGGAAGAGACCCAGTACTTC CASSFAGEETQYF
TRBJ1-1 . TRBV3-1/TRBV3-2 once TGTGCCAGCAGCCAAGAGAGGACTGAAGCTTTCTTT CASSQERTEAFF
TRBJ1-5 . TRBV19 . TGTGCCAGTAGTACGGAGTTTCAGCCCCAGCATTTT CASSTEFQPQHF
TRBJ2-7 . TRBV5-1 . TGCGCCAGCAGCCCAGGGGCGACCGAGAGTTACGAGCAGTACTTC CASSPGATESYEQYF
TRBJ1-3 . TRBV7-9 . TGTGCCAGCAGCGGGCTCCAGGGAGGGTTTGGAAACACCATATATTTT CASSGLQGGFGNTIYF
TRBJ1-2 . TRBV27 . TGTGCCAGCAGCCCCACCGGGATCTATGGCTACACCTTC CASSPTGIYGYTF
TRBJ1-2 TRBD1 TRBV6-5 . TGTGCCAGCAGCCGTACGACAGGGGAGAACTATGGCTACACCTTC CASSRTTGENYGYTF
TRBJ2-1 TRBD2 TRBV4-2 . TGTGCCAGCAGCCAACGAGGAGCGGGGGGGTACAATGAGCAGTTCTTC CASSQRGAGGYNEQFF
TRBJ2-7 . TRBV9 . TGTGCCAGCAGCGTAGGTCCGCTGAGCTCCTACGAGCAGTACTTC CASSVGPLSSYEQYF
TRBJ2-2 TRBD2 TRBV7-8 once TGTGCCAGCAGCTTAAGGGGACCCGGGACTACCCCCGGGGAGCTGTTTTTT CASSLRGPGTTPGELFF
TRBJ2-1 . TRBV29-1 . TGCAGCGTTGATGCCGACAAGAGCTCCTACAATGAGCAGTTCTTC CSVDADKSSYNEQFF
TRBJ2-7 TRBD2 TRBV20-1 . TGCAGTGCTAGTCGGGGGGGCGACGAGCAGTACTTC CSASRGGDEQYF
TRBJ2-7 TRBD2 TRBV19 . TGTGCCAGTACCCCCCGGGGGGGGTTGAACTACGAGCAGTACTTC CASTPRGGLNYEQYF
TRBJ1-2 TRBD1 TRBV20-1 . TGCAGTGCCCGACAGGGTGGTGGCTACACCTTC CSARQGGGYTF
TRBJ2-5 . TRBV3-1/TRBV3-2 . TGTGCCAGCAGCCAAGAGAGAAGTCATGAGACCCAGTACTTC CASSQERSHETQYF
TRBJ1-4 . TRBV5-4 once TGTGCCAGCAGCCCGGACATAAATGAAAAACTGTTTTTT CASSPDINEKLFF
TRBJ1-1 TRBD1 TRBV6-6 . TGTGCCAGCAGTACCCTGGGACAGGGGAGCACTGAAGCTTTCTTT CASSTLGQGSTEAFF
TRBJ2-7 . TRBV20-1 . TGCAGTGCTACGAGCCACGAGCAGTACTTC CSATSHEQYF
TRBJ2-5 TRBD1 TRBV6-5 . TGTGCCAGCAGGGCGGGACAGGGTGTGACCCAGTACTTC CASRAGQGVTQYF
TRBJ1-2 . TRBV5-5 . TGTGCCAGCAGCTTGACTAGTAACTATGGCTACACCTTC CASSLTSNYGYTF
TRBJ1-1 TRBD1 TRBV5-5 . TGTGCCAGCAGCCCCGGACAGGGGGAAACTGAAGCTTTCTTT CASSPGQGETEAFF